The present TCR beta chain was sequenced within a study of CD8 T cells in Susac syndrome. Trimming removed 4 bases at V and 5 bases at J, with 15 bases between. This CDR3 is built from 14 residues. CDR1 is KGHSH, CDR2 LQKENI, per germline. Random hexamers primed reverse transcription of about 0.5 to 1 ug RNA. The amplification used immunoSEQ multiplex PCR on TCR beta CDR3; it spanned 54 Vbeta and 13 Jbeta. TCRdb re-called the immunoSEQ multiplex PCR reads through MiXCR, storing one row per CDR3 protein. The repertoire consists of 250,000 to 300,000 distinct CDR3 sequences, with 65% to 90% occurring once and the leading ten covering 0.21%. Sequencing of TCR beta was performed on blood CD8+ and CD4+ T cells. TEMRA cells were FACS-enriched, and CD8+ and CD4+ T cells were isolated negatively.

V gene TRBV18 combines with J gene TRBJ2-7; tentative D call: TRBD1 (5 bases). The sequence was obtained from a human donor with multiple sclerosis. The sequenced sample was CD8+ T cells from PBMCs. The CDR3 here is CASSRVGESNEQYF. The CDR3 bases are TGTGCCAGCTCACGAGTAGGGGAATCCAACGAGCAGTACTTC.